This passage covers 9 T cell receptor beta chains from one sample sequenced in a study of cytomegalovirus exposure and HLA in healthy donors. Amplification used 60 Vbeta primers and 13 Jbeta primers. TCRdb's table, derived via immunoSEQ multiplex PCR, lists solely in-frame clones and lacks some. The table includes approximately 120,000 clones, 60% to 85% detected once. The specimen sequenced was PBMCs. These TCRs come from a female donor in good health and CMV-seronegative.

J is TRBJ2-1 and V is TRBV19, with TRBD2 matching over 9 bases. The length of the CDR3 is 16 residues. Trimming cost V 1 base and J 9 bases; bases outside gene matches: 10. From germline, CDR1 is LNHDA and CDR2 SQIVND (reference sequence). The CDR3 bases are TGTGCCAGTAGTATAGTCGCCAGCGGGGGGCCGTTTGAGCAGTTCTTC. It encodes CASSIVASGGPFEQFF.

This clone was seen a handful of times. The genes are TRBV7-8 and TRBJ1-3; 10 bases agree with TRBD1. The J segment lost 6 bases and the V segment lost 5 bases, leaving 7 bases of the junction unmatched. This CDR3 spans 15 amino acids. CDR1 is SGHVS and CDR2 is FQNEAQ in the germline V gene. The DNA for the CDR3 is TGTGCCAGCAGCACCTCCGGGACAGGGGAAAACACCATATATTTT. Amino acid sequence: CASSTSGTGENTIYF.

CDR3 in DNA: TGTGCCAGTAGTCCGGGACTCCGATCCTACGAGCAGTACTTC. Translating it yields CASSPGLRSYEQYF. J is TRBJ2-7 and V is TRBV19; D is perhaps TRBD2 (6 bases). The germline V and J ends were trimmed by 5 bases and 1 base, with 12 bases remaining between them. Germline assignment: CDR1 LNHDA and CDR2 SQIVND (reference sequence). The CDR3 has 14 residues.

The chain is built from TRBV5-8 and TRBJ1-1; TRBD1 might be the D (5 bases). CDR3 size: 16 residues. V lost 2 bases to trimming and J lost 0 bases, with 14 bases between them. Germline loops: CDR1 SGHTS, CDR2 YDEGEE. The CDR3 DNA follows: TGTGCCAGCAGCTTAACCCGACAGAGCATGAACACTGAAGCTTTCTTT. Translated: CASSLTRQSMNTEAFF.

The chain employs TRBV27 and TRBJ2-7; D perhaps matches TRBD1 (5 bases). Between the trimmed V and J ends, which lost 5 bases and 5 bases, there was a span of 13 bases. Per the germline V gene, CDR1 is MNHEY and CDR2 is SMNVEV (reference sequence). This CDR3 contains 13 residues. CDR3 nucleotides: TGTGCCAGCAGTACCCTGGGGCCCCACGAGCAGTACTTC. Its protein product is CASSTLGPHEQYF.

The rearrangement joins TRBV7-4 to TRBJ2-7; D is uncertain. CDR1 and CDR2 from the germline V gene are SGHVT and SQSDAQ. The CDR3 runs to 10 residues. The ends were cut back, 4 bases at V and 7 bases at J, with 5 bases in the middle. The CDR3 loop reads CASSSQEQYF. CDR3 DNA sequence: TGTGCCAGCAGCTCGCAGGAGCAGTACTTC.

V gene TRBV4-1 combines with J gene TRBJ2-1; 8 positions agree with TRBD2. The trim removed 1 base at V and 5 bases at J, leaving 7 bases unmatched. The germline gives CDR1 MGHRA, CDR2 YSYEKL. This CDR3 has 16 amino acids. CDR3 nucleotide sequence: TGCGCCAGCAGCCAAGTCAGCGGGAGACCAGACAATGAGCAGTTCTTC. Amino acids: CASSQVSGRPDNEQFF.

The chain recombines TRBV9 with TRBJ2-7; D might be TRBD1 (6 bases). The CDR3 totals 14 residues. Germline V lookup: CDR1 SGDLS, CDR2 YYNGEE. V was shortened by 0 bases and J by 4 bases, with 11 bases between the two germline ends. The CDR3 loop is CASSVESQGYEQYF. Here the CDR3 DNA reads TGTGCCAGCAGCGTAGAGTCCCAGGGGTACGAGCAGTACTTC. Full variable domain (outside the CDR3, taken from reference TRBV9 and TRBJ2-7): DSGVTQTPKHLITATGQRVTLRCSPRSGDLSVYWYQQSLDQGLQFLIQYYNGEERAKGNILERFSAQQFPDLHSELNLSSLELGDSALYFCASSVESQGYEQYFGPGTRLTVT.

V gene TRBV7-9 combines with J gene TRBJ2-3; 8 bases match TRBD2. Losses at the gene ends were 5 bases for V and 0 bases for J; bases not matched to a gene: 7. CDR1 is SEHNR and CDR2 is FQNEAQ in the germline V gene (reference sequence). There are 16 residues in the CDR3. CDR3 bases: TGTGCCAGCAGCCCTACAGCGGGGGCTAGCACAGATACGCAGTATTTT. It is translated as CASSPTAGASTDTQYF.